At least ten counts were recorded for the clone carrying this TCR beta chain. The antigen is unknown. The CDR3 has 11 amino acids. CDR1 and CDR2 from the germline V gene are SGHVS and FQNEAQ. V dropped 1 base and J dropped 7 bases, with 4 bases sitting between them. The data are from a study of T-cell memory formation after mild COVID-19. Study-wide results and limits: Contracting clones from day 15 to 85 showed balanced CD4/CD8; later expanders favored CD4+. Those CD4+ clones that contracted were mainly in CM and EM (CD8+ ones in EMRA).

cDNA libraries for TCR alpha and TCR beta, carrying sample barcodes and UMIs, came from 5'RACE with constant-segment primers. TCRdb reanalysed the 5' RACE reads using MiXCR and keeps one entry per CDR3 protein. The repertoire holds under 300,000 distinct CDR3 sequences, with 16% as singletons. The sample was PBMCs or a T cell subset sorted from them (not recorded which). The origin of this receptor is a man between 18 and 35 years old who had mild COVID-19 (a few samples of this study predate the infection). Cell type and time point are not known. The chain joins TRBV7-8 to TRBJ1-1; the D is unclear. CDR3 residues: CASSLVGEAFF. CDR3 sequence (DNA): TGTGCCAGCAGCTTAGTGGGTGAAGCTTTCTTT.